This TCR beta chain was captured by sequencing in a study of cytomegalovirus exposure and HLA in healthy donors. Primers: 60 Vbeta forward and 13 Jbeta reverse. Sequencing was performed with immunoSEQ multiplex PCR; in TCRdb, only in-frame clones are kept and a portion is missing. The repertoire includes some 150,000 clones, 60% to 85% of them detected once, and 6.5% to 7% sits in the top ten. The clonotype was recovered from a woman aged 40 to 55 in good health and CMV-seropositive. Sequencing used PBMCs.

The CDR3 loop is CASSPRDTYLNNYGYTF. In DNA form, the CDR3 reads TGTGCCAGTAGTCCCAGGGACACCTACCTCAATAACTATGGCTACACCTTC. The chain carries TRBV19 and TRBJ1-2; D is possibly TRBD1 (6 bases). CDR1 is LNHDA and CDR2 is SQIVND in the germline V gene (reference sequence). This CDR3 is built from 17 residues. The ends were cut back, 5 bases at V and 1 base at J, with 20 bases in the middle.